This TCR beta chain comes out of a study of blood T cell repertoires in COVID-19. At the level of the study: Some COVID-19 samples were acute and others convalescent; all came from the United States, Italy and Spain. The cDNA or gDNA used as material had been derived from T cells, B-cell-depleted T cells, or PBMCs.

Germline V lookup: CDR1 MNHNY, CDR2 SVGAGI (reference sequence). The CDR3 has 13 amino acids. Germline trimming cut 8 bases from V and 5 bases from J; bases unmatched to any gene: 8. Methods used by the authors: Nucleated cell counts were estimated from reference gene primer amplification. TCRdb keeps only in-frame clones here, not all; method: immunoSEQ multiplex PCR. V and J calls plus clone size are reproduced from that table; the DNA served to infer D and trimming. The table has hundreds of thousands of clones, roughly 85% seen once. The chain recombines TRBV6-6 with TRBJ1-2; 7 bases agree with TRBD1. Sequencing used peripheral blood. This TCR derives from a man over 45 with active or convalescent COVID-19. The CDR3 is CASRLGQPYGYTF. CDR3 in DNA: TGTGCCAGCCGTCTGGGACAGCCTTATGGCTACACCTTC.